Below, 7 T cell receptor beta chains from the same sample are listed, as sequenced in a study of type 1 regulatory T cells. Via MiXCR, TCRdb re-called the reads, giving one row per CDR3 protein. The table shows around 65,000 distinct CDR3 sequences, with around 49% occurring only once. No antigens are known for them. Sequenced sample: cultured non-Tr1 T cells, either the whole culture or a sorted T cell fraction (not recorded which). The receptors come from a human donor in good health.

This clonotype was seen a single time. The chain recombines TRBV24-1 with TRBJ2-1; 13 nucleotides line up with TRBD2. V was pared by 7 bases and J by 5 bases, with 19 bases of the junction left unmatched. This CDR3 region has 20 residues. Germline assignment: CDR1 KGHDR and CDR2 SFDVKD. The CDR3 sequence is CATRTGTSGAPDSKNNEQFF. In DNA form, the CDR3 reads TGTGCCACCAGGACCGGGACTAGCGGGGCGCCTGATTCGAAAAACAATGAGCAGTTCTTC.

CDR3 coding DNA: TGTGCCAGCAGCCAAGAGGGGGGATCCTCTGGGGCCAACGTCCTGACTTTC. It translates to CASSQEGGSSGANVLTF. J is TRBJ2-6 and V is TRBV4-2; TRBD2 is a possible D gene (6 bases). Deletions cut 0 bases from V and 0 bases from J, with 9 bases between. This CDR3 region has 17 residues. Germline loops: CDR1 LGHNA, CDR2 YNFKEQ.

The chain joins TRBV19 to TRBJ1-2, with D uncertain. The germline V and J ends were trimmed by 7 bases and 2 bases, with 11 bases remaining between them. The CDR3 is made up of 13 amino acids. The germline gives CDR1 LNHDA, CDR2 SQIVND (reference sequence). For the CDR3, the DNA is TGTGCCAGTACCCCACAAGGGAACTATGGCTACACCTTC. It specifies CASTPQGNYGYTF.

This clonotype has at least ten counts. The V gene is TRBV4-3, the J gene TRBJ1-6; 7 bases align to TRBD1. V trimming: 4 bases; J trimming: 7 bases; junction bases outside the gene matches: 4. The CDR3 runs to 14 residues. Per germline, CDR1 LGHNA and CDR2 YSLEER. CDR3 nucleotide sequence: TGCGCCAGCAGCCGTACAGGGGTCAATTCACCCCTCCACTTT. This gives the protein CASSRTGVNSPLHF.

The chain is built from TRBV9 and TRBJ1-2, with no clear D. This CDR3 is built from 13 residues. Trimming took 4 bases from V and 7 from J, leaving 14 bases between them. Germline V CDR1 and CDR2: SGDLS, YYNGEE. CDR3 nucleotides: TGTGCCAGCAGCCCCAATTCGGTTCGTGGCTACACCTTC. Protein product: CASSPNSVRGYTF.

J is TRBJ1-4 and V is TRBV20-1, with D uncertain. This CDR3 has 13 residues. Per the germline V gene, CDR1 is DFQATT and CDR2 is SNEGSKA (reference sequence). With 1 base removed from V and 3 bases from J, the gap between germline ends came to 6 bases. In DNA, the CDR3 is TGCAGTGCTAGAGGGGGATCTAATGAAAAACTGTTTTTT. Translation: CSARGGSNEKLFF.

In this sample, this clonotype turned up once. The V call is TRBV5-5, the J call TRBJ1-2, with TRBD1 identical over 9 bases. Germline CDR1 SGHKS, CDR2 YYEKEE (reference sequence). V was pared by 4 bases and J by 3 bases, with 13 bases of the junction left unmatched. The length of the CDR3 is 17 residues. The CDR3 region is CASSANPTGGVYYGYTF. CDR3 in DNA: TGTGCCAGCAGCGCGAACCCCACAGGGGGCGTTTACTATGGCTACACCTTC.